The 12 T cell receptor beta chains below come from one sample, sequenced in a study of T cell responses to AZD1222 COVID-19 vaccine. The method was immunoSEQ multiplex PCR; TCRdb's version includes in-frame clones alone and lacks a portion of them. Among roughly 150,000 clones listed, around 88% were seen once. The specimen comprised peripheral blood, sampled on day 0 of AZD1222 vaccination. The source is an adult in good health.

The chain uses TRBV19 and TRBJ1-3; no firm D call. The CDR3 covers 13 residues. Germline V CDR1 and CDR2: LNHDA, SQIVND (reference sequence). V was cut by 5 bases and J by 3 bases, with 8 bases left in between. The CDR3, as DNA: TGTGCCAGTAGTGGTTTGATTGGAAACACCATATATTTT. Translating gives CASSGLIGNTIYF.

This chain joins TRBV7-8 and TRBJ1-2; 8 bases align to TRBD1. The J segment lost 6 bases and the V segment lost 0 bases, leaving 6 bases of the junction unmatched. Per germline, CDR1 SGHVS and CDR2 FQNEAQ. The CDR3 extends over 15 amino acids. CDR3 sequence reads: CASSLARTGSHGYTF. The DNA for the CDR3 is TGTGCCAGCAGCTTAGCCCGGACAGGGAGTCATGGCTACACCTTC. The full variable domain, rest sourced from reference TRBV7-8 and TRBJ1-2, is GAGVSQSPRYKVAKRGQDVALRCDPISGHVSLFWYQQALGQGPEFLTYFQNEAQLDKSGLPSDRFFAERPEGSVSTLKIQRTQQEDSAVYLCASSLARTGSHGYTFGSGTRLTVV.

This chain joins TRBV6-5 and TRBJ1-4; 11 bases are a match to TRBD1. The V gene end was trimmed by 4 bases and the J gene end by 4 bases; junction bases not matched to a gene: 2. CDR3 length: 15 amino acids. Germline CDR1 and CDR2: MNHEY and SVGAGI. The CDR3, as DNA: TGTGCCAGCAGTTTTGGGACAGGGGGTAATGAAAAACTGTTTTTT. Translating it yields CASSFGTGGNEKLFF.

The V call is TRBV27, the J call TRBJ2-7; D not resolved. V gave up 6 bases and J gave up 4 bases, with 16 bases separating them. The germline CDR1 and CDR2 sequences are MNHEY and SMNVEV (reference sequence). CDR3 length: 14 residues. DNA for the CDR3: TGTGCCAGCAGCCCTTTGGGTGATGTTTACGAGCAGTACTTC. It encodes CASSPLGDVYEQYF.

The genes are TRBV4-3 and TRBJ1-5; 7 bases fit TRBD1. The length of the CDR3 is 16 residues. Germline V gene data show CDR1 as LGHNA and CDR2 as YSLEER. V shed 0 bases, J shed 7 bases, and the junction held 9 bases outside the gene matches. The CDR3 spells CASSQDLGRGFQPQHF. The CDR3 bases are TGCGCCAGCAGCCAAGATCTGGGCAGGGGGTTCCAGCCCCAGCATTTT.

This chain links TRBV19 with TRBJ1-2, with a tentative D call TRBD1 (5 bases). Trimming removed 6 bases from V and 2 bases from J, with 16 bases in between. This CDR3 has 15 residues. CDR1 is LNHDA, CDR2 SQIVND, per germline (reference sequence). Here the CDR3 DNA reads TGTGCCAGTAGCACCGGGACTGGGGCGAACTATGGCTACACCTTC. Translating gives CASSTGTGANYGYTF.

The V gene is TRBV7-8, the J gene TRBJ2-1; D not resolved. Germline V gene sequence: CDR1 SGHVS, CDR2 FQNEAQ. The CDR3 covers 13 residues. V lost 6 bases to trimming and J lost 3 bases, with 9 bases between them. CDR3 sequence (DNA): TGTGCCAGCAGGAGTAATGACTACAATGAGCAGTTCTTC. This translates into CASRSNDYNEQFF.

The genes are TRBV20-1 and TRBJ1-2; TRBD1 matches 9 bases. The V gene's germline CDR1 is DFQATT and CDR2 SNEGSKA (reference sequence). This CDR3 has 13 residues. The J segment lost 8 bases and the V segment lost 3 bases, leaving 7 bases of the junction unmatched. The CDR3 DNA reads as TGCAGTGCTAGTAGCGGGGACAGGGTCGGCTACACCTTC. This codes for CSASSGDRVGYTF.

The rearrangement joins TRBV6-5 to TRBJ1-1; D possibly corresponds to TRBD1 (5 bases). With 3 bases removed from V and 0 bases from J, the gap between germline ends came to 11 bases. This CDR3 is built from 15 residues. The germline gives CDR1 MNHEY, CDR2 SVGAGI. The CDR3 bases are TGTGCCAGCAGTTATTTGGGGGTGGTGAACACTGAAGCTTTCTTT. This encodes CASSYLGVVNTEAFF.

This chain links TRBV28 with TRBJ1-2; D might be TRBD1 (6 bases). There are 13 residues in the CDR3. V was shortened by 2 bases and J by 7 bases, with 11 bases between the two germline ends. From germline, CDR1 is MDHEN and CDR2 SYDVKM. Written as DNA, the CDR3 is TGTGCCAGCAGTTTAACGGGGGCGGCTGGCTACACCTTC. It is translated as CASSLTGAAGYTF.

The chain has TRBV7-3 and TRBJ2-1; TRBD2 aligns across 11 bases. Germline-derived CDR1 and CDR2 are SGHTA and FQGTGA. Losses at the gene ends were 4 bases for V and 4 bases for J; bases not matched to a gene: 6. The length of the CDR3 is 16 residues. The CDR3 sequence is CASSWGLADRYNEQFF. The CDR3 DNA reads TGTGCCAGCAGCTGGGGACTAGCGGACCGATACAATGAGCAGTTCTTC. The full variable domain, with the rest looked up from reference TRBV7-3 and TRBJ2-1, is GAGVSQTPSNKVTEKGKYVELRCDPISGHTALYWYRQSLGQGPEFLIYFQGTGAADDSGLPNDRFFAVRPEGSVSTLKIQRTERGDSAVYLCASSWGLADRYNEQFFGPGTRLTVL.

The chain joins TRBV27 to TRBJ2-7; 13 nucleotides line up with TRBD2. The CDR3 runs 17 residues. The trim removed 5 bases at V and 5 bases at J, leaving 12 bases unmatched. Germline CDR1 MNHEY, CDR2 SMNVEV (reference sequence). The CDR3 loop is CASSSPLLAGGLNEQYF. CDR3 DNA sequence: TGTGCCAGCAGTAGTCCGTTACTAGCGGGAGGGCTAAACGAGCAGTACTTC.